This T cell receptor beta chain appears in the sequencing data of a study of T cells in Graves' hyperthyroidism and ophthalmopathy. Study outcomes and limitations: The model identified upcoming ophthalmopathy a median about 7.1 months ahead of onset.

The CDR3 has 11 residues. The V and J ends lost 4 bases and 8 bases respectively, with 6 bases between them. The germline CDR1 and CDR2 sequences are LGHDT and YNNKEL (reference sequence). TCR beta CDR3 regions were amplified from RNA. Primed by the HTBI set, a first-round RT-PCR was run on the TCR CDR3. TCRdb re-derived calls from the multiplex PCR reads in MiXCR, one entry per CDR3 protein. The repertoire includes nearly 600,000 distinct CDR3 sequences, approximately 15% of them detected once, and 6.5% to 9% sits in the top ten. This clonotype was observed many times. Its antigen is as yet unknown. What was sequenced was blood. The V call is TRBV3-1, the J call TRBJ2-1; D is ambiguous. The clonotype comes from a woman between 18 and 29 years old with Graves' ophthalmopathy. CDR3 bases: TGTGCCAGCAGCCTTAGGCATGAGCAGTTCTTC. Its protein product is CASSLRHEQFF.